This TCR beta chain was documented in a study of radiotherapy plus CTLA-4 blockade in lung cancer. Study results and limitations: After treatment with radiotherapy plus ipilimumab, TCR clones that came from the tumor expanded in blood.

This clone has more than one count but fewer than ten. Its antigen is not identified. Libraries were prepared by immunoSEQ multiplex PCR; TCRdb keeps only in-frame clonotypes and omits some of them. The data show approximately 34,000 clones, with 70% seen just once and approximately 3.8% held by the top ten. CDR1 MDHEN and CDR2 SYDVKM come from the germline V gene. V gave up 3 bases and J gave up 6 bases, with 9 bases separating them. This CDR3 comprises 13 residues. This receptor was identified in a human donor with non-small cell lung cancer who had stable disease on radiotherapy plus ipilimumab. The sample consisted of peripheral blood, taken from a patient treated with radiotherapy plus ipilimumab. This chain joins TRBV28 and TRBJ1-5; D remains ambiguous. In DNA, the CDR3 is TGTGCCAGCAGTTTTGGCGGACCTCAGCCCCAGCATTTT. Encoded protein: CASSFGGPQPQHF.